A single sample gave rise to the 30 T cell receptor beta chains below, sequenced in a study of control samples from healthy donors and cancer patients. Clones were read by immunoSEQ multiplex PCR, and TCRdb kept only the in-frame ones, dropping some. The repertoire includes 99,000 or so clones, roughly four fifths of them detected once, and 2% to 2.5% sits in the top ten. The sample taken for sequencing was blood. The receptors derive from a man between 60 and 70 years old in good health.

V and J are TRBV15 and TRBJ2-7, with D maybe TRBD2 (6 bases). This CDR3 region has 14 residues. Germline V CDR1 and CDR2: LNHNV, YYDKDF (reference sequence). Trimming took off 5 bases at V and 0 bases at J, with 11 bases between the two ends. The CDR3 spells CATSHGGSSYEQYF. Here the CDR3 DNA reads TGTGCCACCAGCCACGGGGGAAGCTCCTACGAGCAGTACTTC.

The chain combines TRBV5-1 with TRBJ2-1; 7 bases are shared with TRBD1. Germline CDR1 reads SGHRS; CDR2 reads YFSETQ. J gave up 2 bases and V 1 base, and 3 bases lay outside the gene matches. The CDR3 contains 15 residues. The CDR3 here is CASSLTQGTYNEQFF. In DNA form, the CDR3 reads TGCGCCAGCAGCTTGACACAGGGGACCTACAATGAGCAGTTCTTC.

This clone appeared a single time. J is TRBJ2-1 and V is TRBV18; 9 positions match TRBD1. The CDR3 has 16 residues. The J segment lost 3 bases and the V segment lost 1 base, leaving 4 bases of the junction unmatched. Germline V gives CDR1 KGHSH, CDR2 LQKENI. The CDR3 DNA follows: TGTGCCAGCTCACCACGGAAGGACAGGGGCTACAATGAGCAGTTCTTC. Its translation is CASSPRKDRGYNEQFF.

This chain connects TRBV6-5 to TRBJ2-2; 7 bases are shared with TRBD2. The CDR3 length is 14 residues. Trimming removed 8 bases from V and 1 base from J; junction bases left unmatched: 4. In germline, CDR1 is MNHEY, CDR2 SVGAGI. The CDR3 nucleotides read TGTGCCAGCGAGGCGGGGGAGAACACCGGGGAGCTGTTTTTT. This translates into CASEAGENTGELFF.

The rearrangement links TRBV4-1 to TRBJ2-5; TRBD2 aligns across 10 bases. Germline V gene sequence: CDR1 MGHRA, CDR2 YSYEKL. V shed 6 bases and J 4 bases; nucleotides not matched to a gene: 11. The CDR3 covers 16 residues. The CDR3 DNA follows: TGCGCCAGCAGTCAGGGGGCAGCGGGAGGGCTAGAGACCCAGTACTTC. Protein product: CASSQGAAGGLETQYF.

The rearrangement joins TRBV7-8 to TRBJ1-1; tentative D call: TRBD1 (6 bases). Trimming pared 1 base from V and 0 bases from J, leaving 12 bases between. Germline V gene data show CDR1 as SGHVS and CDR2 as FQNEAQ. The CDR3 has 16 residues. The CDR3 here is CASSLVGTHLNTEAFF. The CDR3 coding sequence is TGTGCCAGCAGCTTAGTCGGGACACATCTGAACACTGAAGCTTTCTTT. Full variable domain (remainder filled in from reference TRBV7-8 and TRBJ1-1): GAGVSQSPRYKVAKRGQDVALRCDPISGHVSLFWYQQALGQGPEFLTYFQNEAQLDKSGLPSDRFFAERPEGSVSTLKIQRTQQEDSAVYLCASSLVGTHLNTEAFFGQGTRLTVV.

The gene calls are TRBV5-1 and TRBJ2-1; TRBD2 matches 10 bases. V trimming: 5 bases; J trimming: 8 bases; junction bases outside the gene matches: 13. Germline V gene data show CDR1 as SGHRS and CDR2 as YFSETQ. The CDR3 sequence is 16 residues long. The CDR3 nucleotides read TGCGCCAGCAGGCCAGAAGCGGGAGGGCCTAATGATGAGCAGTTCTTC. Amino acid sequence: CASRPEAGGPNDEQFF.

The V gene is TRBV10-2, the J gene TRBJ2-5, with unresolved D. There are 12 residues in the CDR3. Germline CDR1 reads WSHSY; CDR2 reads SAAADI. With 5 bases removed from V and 7 bases from J, the gap between germline ends came to 11 bases. This chain's CDR3 is CASSTEGGTQYF. In DNA form, the CDR3 reads TGCGCCAGCAGTACCGAAGGTGGGACCCAGTACTTC.

The chain carries TRBV10-3 and TRBJ2-5, with D uncertain. CDR3 length equals 13 residues. Germline CDR1 reads ENHRY; CDR2 reads SYGVKD. The V and J ends lost 4 bases and 4 bases respectively, with 10 bases between them. DNA of the CDR3: TGTGCCATCAGTGGCATGACGGGAGAGACCCAGTACTTC. Protein sequence: CAISGMTGETQYF.

The chain uses TRBV6-4 and TRBJ2-7; 12 bases match TRBD1. Germline lookup yields CDR1 MRHNA and CDR2 SNTAGT. The CDR3 sequence is 16 residues long. V lost 4 bases and J lost 5; bases outside the gene matches: 9. The CDR3 DNA sequence: TGTGCCAGCAGTGTAGCTCCGGGACAGGGGGCCCACGAGCAGTACTTC. Its translation: CASSVAPGQGAHEQYF.

This clone was detected only a few times. The CDR3 bases are TGTGCCAGCAGTCAGACAGGGGGAGCCTATGGCTACACCTTC. It specifies CASSQTGGAYGYTF. This sequence joins TRBV2 and TRBJ1-2; TRBD1 matches at 9 bases. This CDR3 region has 14 residues. J lost 4 bases, V lost 5 bases, and 5 bases had no gene match. Germline CDR1 reads SNHLY; CDR2 reads FYNNEI.

This chain joins TRBV7-8 and TRBJ2-5; D gene unclear. CDR1 SGHVS and CDR2 FQNEAQ come from the germline V gene. CDR3 size: 15 residues. V was trimmed by 3 bases and J by 3 bases, leaving 14 bases between them. CDR3 amino acids: CASSLKRLIEETQYF. For the CDR3, the DNA is TGTGCCAGCAGCTTGAAAAGGTTAATAGAAGAGACCCAGTACTTC. Full variable domain (outside the CDR3, taken from reference TRBV7-8 and TRBJ2-5): GAGVSQSPRYKVAKRGQDVALRCDPISGHVSLFWYQQALGQGPEFLTYFQNEAQLDKSGLPSDRFFAERPEGSVSTLKIQRTQQEDSAVYLCASSLKRLIEETQYFGPGTRLLVL.

This clone occurred a few times. This chain uses TRBV25-1 with TRBJ1-6; TRBD1 is a possible D gene (5 bases). The CDR3 contains 16 residues. The V gene's germline CDR1 is MGHDK and CDR2 SYGVNS. V lost 1 base, J lost 10 bases, and 17 bases lay in between. CDR3 protein: CASSESPPTAGSPLHF. The DNA for the CDR3 is TGTGCCAGCAGTGAATCTCCTCCGACAGCCGGGTCACCCCTCCACTTT.

This clone was picked up a small number of times. This sequence joins TRBV6-5 and TRBJ1-2; 8 bases map to TRBD1. Trimming removed 8 bases from V and 6 bases from J; junction bases left unmatched: 5. The CDR3 extends over 12 amino acids. The germline gives CDR1 MNHEY, CDR2 SVGAGI. The DNA of the CDR3 is TGTGCCAGCCGGGACAGGTTGAATGGCTACACCTTC. It yields the protein CASRDRLNGYTF.

This clone was observed a few times. The gene calls are TRBV5-6 and TRBJ2-5; 9 positions match TRBD1. Unmatched junction bases numbered 4, after V lost 0 bases and J lost 4 bases. This CDR3 spans 15 amino acids. Germline V CDR1 and CDR2: SGHDT, YYEEEE. The chain's CDR3 is CASSLGTGARETQYF. CDR3 DNA: TGTGCCAGCAGCTTGGGGACAGGGGCACGAGAGACCCAGTACTTC.

The chain links TRBV28 to TRBJ2-7; tentative D call: TRBD2 (6 bases). Germline CDR1 reads MDHEN; CDR2 reads SYDVKM. The CDR3 sequence is 12 residues long. V was trimmed by 1 base and J by 7 bases, leaving 8 bases between them. The CDR3 spells CASSLYAGEQYF. The CDR3 DNA follows: TGTGCCAGCAGTTTATACGCGGGAGAGCAGTACTTC. Full variable domain (rest looked up from reference TRBV28 and TRBJ2-7): DVKVTQSSRYLVKRTGEKVFLECVQDMDHENMFWYRQDPGLGLRLIYFSYDVKMKEKGDIPEGYSVSREKKERFSLILESASTNQTSMYLCASSLYAGEQYFGPGTRLTVT.

The rearrangement joins TRBV27 to TRBJ2-5; weak D call: TRBD2 (5 bases). The CDR3 is 13 amino acids. V dropped 4 bases and J dropped 4 bases, with 10 bases sitting between them. Looked up from germline, CDR1 is MNHEY and CDR2 is SMNVEV (reference sequence). CDR3 DNA: TGTGCCAGCAGTTCCCCGGCGGGAGAGACCCAGTACTTC. Residues: CASSSPAGETQYF.

This clone was found once. This chain connects TRBV7-9 to TRBJ2-3, with 9 bases aligning to TRBD2. CDR1 and CDR2 (germline): SEHNR, FQNEAQ (reference sequence). V dropped 11 bases and J dropped 3; count of bases not matched to a gene: 15. This CDR3 spans 16 amino acids. The CDR3 spells CAVSGSFIFLTDTQYF. Here the CDR3 DNA reads TGTGCCGTTAGCGGGAGTTTTATCTTCTTGACAGATACGCAGTATTTT.

The chain couples TRBV5-6 to TRBJ1-2; D is possibly TRBD1 (6 bases). CDR3 length: 15 amino acids. Germline CDR1 and CDR2: SGHDT and YYEEEE. Trimming removed 4 bases from V and 1 base from J, with 14 bases in between. The CDR3 nucleotides read TGTGCCAGCAGCCCAGTGACAGGTTATAACTATGGCTACACCTTC. Encoded protein: CASSPVTGYNYGYTF.

V usage is TRBV10-3 and J usage is TRBJ1-3; 10 bases are a match to TRBD1. The length of the CDR3 is 14 residues. In germline, CDR1 is ENHRY, CDR2 SYGVKD. The V gene end was trimmed by 4 bases and the J gene end by 4 bases; junction bases not matched to a gene: 1. The CDR3 is CAISGQGAGNTIYF. Written as DNA, the CDR3 is TGTGCCATCAGTGGACAGGGGGCCGGAAACACCATATATTTT.

The chain employs TRBV7-8 and TRBJ2-4; D remains ambiguous. The CDR3 is 14 amino acids. The germline CDR1 and CDR2 sequences are SGHVS and FQNEAQ. V was shortened by 5 bases and J by 1 base, with 9 bases between the two germline ends. CDR3 in amino acids: CASSALTAKNIQYF. The CDR3 bases are TGTGCCAGCAGCGCCCTGACCGCCAAAAACATTCAGTACTTC.

The V gene is TRBV3-1 (or the pseudogene TRBV3-2), the J gene TRBJ2-1, with 14 bases fitting TRBD2. The junction had 12 bases not matched to a gene; V was cut back by 3 bases and J by 8 bases. The CDR3 has 18 amino acids. Germline CDR1 LGHDT, CDR2 YNNKEL (reference sequence). CDR3 loop: CASSHRLKGLAGEHEQFF. The CDR3 bases are TGTGCCAGCAGCCATCGTTTAAAGGGACTAGCGGGAGAACATGAGCAGTTCTTC.

The chain employs TRBV6-5 and TRBJ2-5; D may match TRBD1 or TRBD2 (6 bases each). Per the germline V gene, CDR1 is MNHEY and CDR2 is SVGAGI. Trimming pared 8 bases from V and 5 bases from J, leaving 15 bases between. This CDR3 contains 13 residues. The CDR3 loop reads CASRGGSWETQYF. In nucleotides, the CDR3 is TGTGCCAGCCGAGGGGGGTCGTGGGAGACCCAGTACTTC.

The rearrangement uses TRBV7-9 and TRBJ2-1, with 8 positions matching TRBD2. The CDR3 is made up of 16 amino acids. V shed 5 bases and J 3 bases; nucleotides not matched to a gene: 9. Germline V gives CDR1 SEHNR, CDR2 FQNEAQ (reference sequence). The CDR3 sequence is CASSPMSGGLYNEQFF. In DNA, the CDR3 is TGTGCCAGCAGCCCTATGTCGGGGGGGCTCTACAATGAGCAGTTCTTC.

J is TRBJ2-7 and V is TRBV6-6, with D maybe TRBD2 (6 bases). The germline V gene has CDR1 MNHNY and CDR2 SVGAGI (reference sequence). Trimming took off 8 bases at V and 2 bases at J, with 13 bases between the two ends. This CDR3 comprises 13 residues. The CDR3 is CASRRGRAYEQYF. The CDR3 nucleotides are TGTGCCAGCCGGAGGGGACGCGCCTACGAGCAGTACTTC.

This rearrangement joins TRBV2 to TRBJ2-3, with D unclear. Germline V gene sequence: CDR1 SNHLY, CDR2 FYNNEI. This CDR3 has 13 residues. V was pared by 8 bases and J by 6 bases, with 15 bases between. The CDR3 protein is CASFVGVLDTQYF. The CDR3 DNA follows: TGTGCCAGCTTTGTCGGAGTTTTGGATACGCAGTATTTT. The complete variable domain, with remaining parts taken from reference TRBV2 and TRBJ2-3, reads EPEVTQTPSHQVTQMGQEVILRCVPISNHLYFYWYRQILGQKVEFLVSFYNNEISEKSEIFDDQFSVERPDGSNFTLKIRSTKLEDSAMYFCASFVGVLDTQYFGPGTRLTVL.

The rearrangement joins TRBV5-4 to TRBJ1-1; D not resolved. Between the trimmed V and J ends, which lost 4 bases and 1 base, there was a span of 14 bases. This CDR3 spans 15 amino acids. Per the germline V gene, CDR1 is SGHNT and CDR2 is YYREEE (reference sequence). Written as DNA, the CDR3 is TGTGCCAGCAGCAGAGGACGGGCCGAGAACACTGAAGCTTTCTTT. Its protein is CASSRGRAENTEAFF.

J is TRBJ2-2 and V is TRBV2; 7 bases agree with TRBD2. Losses at the gene ends were 6 bases for V and 7 bases for J; bases not matched to a gene: 5. Germline V CDR1 and CDR2: SNHLY, FYNNEI. The CDR3 contains 13 residues. CDR3 in amino acids: CASSRLAGGELFF. The CDR3 coding sequence is TGTGCCAGCAGCCGACTAGCAGGCGGGGAGCTGTTTTTT.

The chain has TRBV3-1 (or the pseudogene TRBV3-2) and TRBJ2-3, with 7 bases matching TRBD2. The CDR3 length is 16 residues. In germline, CDR1 is LGHDT, CDR2 YNNKEL (reference sequence). V was pared by 0 bases and J by 3 bases, with 6 bases of the junction left unmatched. The chain's CDR3 is CASSQDGGGSTDTQYF. DNA of the CDR3: TGTGCCAGCAGCCAAGATGGGGGGGGTTCTACAGATACGCAGTATTTT.

This sequence joins TRBV13 and TRBJ2-7, with D possibly being TRBD1 (6 bases). Trimming removed 0 bases at V and 2 bases at J, with 11 bases between. The CDR3 runs 15 residues. Germline V gives CDR1 PRHDT, CDR2 FYEKMQ (reference sequence). The CDR3, as DNA: TGTGCCAGCAGCTTAGGGGCTAGGGGGACCTACGAGCAGTACTTC. Its protein product is CASSLGARGTYEQYF. Using reference TRBV13 and TRBJ2-7 for the parts outside the CDR3, the full variable domain is AAGVIQSPRHLIKEKRETATLKCYPIPRHDTVYWYQQGPGQDPQFLISFYEKMQSDKGSIPDRFSAQQFSDYHSELNMSSLELGDSALYFCASSLGARGTYEQYFGPGTRLTVT.